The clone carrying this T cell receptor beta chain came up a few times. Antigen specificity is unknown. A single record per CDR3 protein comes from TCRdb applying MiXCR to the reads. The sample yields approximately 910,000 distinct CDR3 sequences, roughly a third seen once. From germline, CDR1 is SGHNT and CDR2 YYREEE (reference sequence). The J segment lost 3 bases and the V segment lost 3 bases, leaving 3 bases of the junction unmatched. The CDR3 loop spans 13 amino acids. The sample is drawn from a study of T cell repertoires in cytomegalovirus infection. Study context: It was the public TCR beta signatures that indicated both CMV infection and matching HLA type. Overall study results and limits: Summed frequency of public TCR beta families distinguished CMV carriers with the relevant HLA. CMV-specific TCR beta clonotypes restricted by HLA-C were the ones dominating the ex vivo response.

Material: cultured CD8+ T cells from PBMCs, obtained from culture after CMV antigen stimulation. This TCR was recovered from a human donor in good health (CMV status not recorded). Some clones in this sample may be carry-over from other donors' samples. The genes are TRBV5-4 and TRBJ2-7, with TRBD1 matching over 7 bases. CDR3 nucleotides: TGTGCCAGCAGCTGGGGGACAGACTACGAGCAGTACTTC. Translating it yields CASSWGTDYEQYF. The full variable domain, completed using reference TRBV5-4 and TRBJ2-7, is ETGVTQSPTHLIKTRGQQVTLRCSSQSGHNTVSWYQQALGQGPQFIFQYYREEENGRGNFPPRFSGLQFPNYSSELNVNALELDDSALYLCASSWGTDYEQYFGPGTRLTVT.